This TCR beta chain was observed in a study of Ad26.COV2.S vaccination and SARS-CoV-2 variants. Regarding the study as a whole: Placebo recipients had lower spike-specific TCR breadth than vaccine recipients. Analyses of TCR breadth and depth may have underestimated total T cell responses.

Treatment described: approximately 18 received Ad26.COV2.S at low or high dose, single or two shots; about 5 received placebo; per-sample allocation not given. Samples were taken on day 63 after the first vaccine or placebo injection. Wuhan-strain spike was delivered by a replication-incompetent Ad26 vector. Generated by immunoSEQ multiplex PCR, the TCRdb table keeps only in-frame clones and is missing some. The sample records roughly 380,000 clones, roughly 84% being singletons. This clone was seen more than once but under ten times. No antigen is known for it. This CDR3 is 15 amino acids long. From germline, CDR1 is MNHEY and CDR2 SVGAGI. V dropped 7 bases and J dropped 5; count of bases not matched to a gene: 10.

The clonotype originates from a person aged 18-60 years who received the Ad26.COV2.S COVID-19 vaccine or a placebo. The sample was peripheral blood, taken in a trial of Ad26.COV2.S vaccine versus placebo. V is TRBV6-5 and J is TRBJ1-5; 8 bases line up with TRBD1. CDR3 loop: CASKDRGIFDQPQHF. The CDR3 DNA reads TGTGCCAGCAAAGACAGGGGCATATTTGATCAGCCCCAGCATTTT.